The clone carrying this TCR beta chain has a single count. Antigen: not known. Donors were drawn from the approximately 120-subject validation cohort, separate from the roughly 610-subject first cohort. Trimming shortened V by 9 bases and J by 4 bases, and 22 bases separated the two germline ends. CDR1 is MNHEY, CDR2 SVGAGI, per germline. The CDR3 spans 15 residues. The data derive from a study of cytomegalovirus exposure and HLA in healthy donors. This table comes from immunoSEQ multiplex PCR, and its TCRdb copy is limited to in-frame clones, with some not included. The sample has 220,000 or so clones; approximately 80% are singletons. Study-level results: According to a subsequent analysis, TCR clusters identified in the first cohort showed a tendency to co-occur across the 100 to 150 validation repertoires. Researchers reported that a few CMV-associated chains were confirmed in vitro as CMV antigen-specific.

The clonotype comes from a woman aged 25 to 39 in good health and CMV-seropositive. The sequenced sample was PBMCs. The chain links TRBV6-5 to TRBJ2-7; D remains ambiguous. The CDR3 nucleotides are TGTGCCAGTCGCTTGGAACGGTCGGCTCGGTACGAGCAGTACTTC. The encoded protein is CASRLERSARYEQYF.